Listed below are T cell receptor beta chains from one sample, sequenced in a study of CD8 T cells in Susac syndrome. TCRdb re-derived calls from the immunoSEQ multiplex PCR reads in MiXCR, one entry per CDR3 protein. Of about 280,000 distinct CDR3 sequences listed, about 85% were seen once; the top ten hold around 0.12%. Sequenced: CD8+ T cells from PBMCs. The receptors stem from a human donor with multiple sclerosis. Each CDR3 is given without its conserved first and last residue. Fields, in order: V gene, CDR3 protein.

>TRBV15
AHSWSPDNEQF
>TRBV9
ASSVVTTDTQY
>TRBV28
ASSVTGGYYEQY
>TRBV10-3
AISGLAGDTDTQY
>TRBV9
SSSTVRNEQF
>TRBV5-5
ASSPDLNYGYT
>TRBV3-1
ASSQGTIFNNEQF
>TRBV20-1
SASGLAERYEQY
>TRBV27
ASTPGSLNTEAF
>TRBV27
ASSLNGPRDRGPDTQY
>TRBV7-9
ASSSAPGDRKKEQF
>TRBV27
ASRPTRGELF
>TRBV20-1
SAHGTSGREQY
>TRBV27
ASSSNFGQGREKLF
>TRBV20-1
SARDPRGSAGELF
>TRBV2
ARSMGQGSYEQY
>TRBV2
ASKGRDYEQY
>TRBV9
ASSVELRETQY
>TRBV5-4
ASSRSTGAEQY
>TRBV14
ASSPNRGVDTQY
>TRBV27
ASSFAAYEQY
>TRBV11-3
ASSLSPPRTGRGNEQF
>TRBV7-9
ASSLRLAMTYNEQF